The rows below give T cell receptor beta chains drawn from one sample of a study of T cells in Graves' hyperthyroidism and ophthalmopathy. TCRdb fed the multiplex PCR reads into MiXCR, producing one record per CDR3 protein. The table has roughly 290,000 distinct CDR3 sequences, approximately 15% seen once; the top ten hold approximately 60%. What was sequenced was blood. These receptors came from a woman aged 55-70 years with Graves' ophthalmopathy. Both conserved end residues are part of each CDR3. Each record gives: J gene, clone size, D gene, V gene, CDR3 DNA, CDR3 protein. The D gene is left open where the match is weak. Only some rows state a clone size, as once, few, many or a class for expanded clones.

J: TRBJ1-5
size: many
D: .
V: TRBV2
DNA: TGTGCCAGCAGCGAAGGTCTTAATCCTACGAGCAATCAGCCCCAGCATTTT
CDR3: CASSEGLNPTSNQPQHF

J: TRBJ2-2
size: many
D: .
V: TRBV6-1
DNA: TGTGCCAGCAGTGGCCCGGGACACTCAAACACCGGGGAGCTGTTTTTT
CDR3: CASSGPGHSNTGELFF

J: TRBJ1-1
size: many
D: TRBD1
V: TRBV5-1
DNA: TGCGCCAGCGCGCCTGGACAGGGGGCGCGAATGAACACTGAAGCTTTCTTT
CDR3: CASAPGQGARMNTEAFF

J: TRBJ1-4
size: few
D: .
V: TRBV20-1
DNA: TGCAGTGCTGCAGGATCAACTAATGAAAAACTGTTTTTT
CDR3: CSAAGSTNEKLFF

J: TRBJ2-3
size: many
D: .
V: TRBV2
DNA: TGTGCCAGCAGTTCTTGGCCTGGAGATACGCAGTATTTT
CDR3: CASSSWPGDTQYF

J: TRBJ2-7
size: few
D: TRBD1
V: TRBV9
DNA: TGTGCCAGCAGCACTCACGGGGACAGGGGGTTGGAGCAGTACTTC
CDR3: CASSTHGDRGLEQYF

J: TRBJ2-1
size: .
D: .
V: TRBV6-4
DNA: TGTGCCAGCAGTGAAAATCCGCTAGCGACCCAGTTCTTC
CDR3: CASSENPLATQFF

J: TRBJ2-3
size: many
D: .
V: TRBV6-1
DNA: TGTGCCAGCACTCAACTAGTTTCCAACACAGATACGCAGTATTTT
CDR3: CASTQLVSNTDTQYF

J: TRBJ2-7
size: many
D: TRBD2
V: TRBV6-5
DNA: TGTGCCAGCAGTTACTTCGGAACTAGCGGGGGGCCCACCTACGAGCAGTACTTC
CDR3: CASSYFGTSGGPTYEQYF

J: TRBJ2-2
size: few
D: .
V: TRBV6-1
DNA: TGTGCCAGCAGGCCGGATCAGGCGAACACCGGGGAGCTGTTTTTT
CDR3: CASRPDQANTGELFF

J: TRBJ2-3
size: .
D: .
V: TRBV3-1
DNA: TGTGCCAGCAGCCAACAAGAGGCGGGATGGTTTGAAGATACGCAGTATTTT
CDR3: CASSQQEAGWFEDTQYF

J: TRBJ2-7
size: many
D: TRBD1
V: TRBV10-3
DNA: TGTGCCATCAGGCTCCGGGACAGCTCCTACGAGCAGTACTTC
CDR3: CAIRLRDSSYEQYF

J: TRBJ1-5
size: many
D: .
V: TRBV20-1
DNA: TGCAGTGGGAAGTCGGGGGGCAATCAGCCCCAGCATTTT
CDR3: CSGKSGGNQPQHF

J: TRBJ2-2
size: .
D: TRBD2
V: TRBV5-1
DNA: TGCGCCAGCAGCTTGATTGGGCGGGGGACCGGGGAGCTGTTTTTT
CDR3: CASSLIGRGTGELFF

J: TRBJ2-1
size: .
D: .
V: TRBV9
DNA: TGTGCCAGCAGCGGAGGAAGCGGTGCCTACAATGAGCAGTTCTTC
CDR3: CASSGGSGAYNEQFF

J: TRBJ2-7
size: .
D: .
V: TRBV9
DNA: TGTGCCAGCAGCGTACAGGACGGCTACGAGCAGTACTTC
CDR3: CASSVQDGYEQYF

J: TRBJ2-7
size: .
D: .
V: TRBV7-2
DNA: TGTGCCAGCAGCTCGGGTCATAGCTCCTACGAGCAGTACTTC
CDR3: CASSSGHSSYEQYF

J: TRBJ2-2
size: many
D: TRBD2
V: TRBV27
DNA: TGTGCCAGCAGTTCTAGCGGGCCCATCAGCACCGGGGAGCTGTTTTTT
CDR3: CASSSSGPISTGELFF

J: TRBJ1-2
size: .
D: .
V: TRBV28
DNA: TGTGCCAGCAGTTTCCAGGGAGCGGACTATGGCTACACCTTC
CDR3: CASSFQGADYGYTF

J: TRBJ1-2
size: many
D: TRBD1
V: TRBV18
DNA: TGTGCCAGCTCACCACGGACAGGGGAGGGCTATGGCTACACCTTC
CDR3: CASSPRTGEGYGYTF

J: TRBJ2-2
size: .
D: .
V: TRBV11-2
DNA: TGTGCCAGCAGCCACTACCGAGTCCAGGGGCGAAAGACCGGGGAGCTGTTTTTT
CDR3: CASSHYRVQGRKTGELFF

J: TRBJ1-2
size: few
D: .
V: TRBV7-2
DNA: TGTGCCAGCAGCGCAGTCGGGGGGAACTATGGCTACACCTTC
CDR3: CASSAVGGNYGYTF

J: TRBJ1-6
size: .
D: TRBD1
V: TRBV6-2/TRBV6-3
DNA: TGTGCCAGCAGTTACTCGATGCAGCGGGACAGTCATAATTCACCCCTCCACTTT
CDR3: CASSYSMQRDSHNSPLHF

J: TRBJ2-1
size: .
D: .
V: TRBV11-2
DNA: TGTGCCAGCGTTAGGGGGAACTACAATGAGCAGTTCTTC
CDR3: CASVRGNYNEQFF

J: TRBJ2-3
size: many
D: .
V: TRBV5-1
DNA: TGCGCCAGCAGCTTCAAGGGGTCTTTCACAGATACGCAGTATTTT
CDR3: CASSFKGSFTDTQYF

J: TRBJ1-3
size: .
D: .
V: TRBV5-8
DNA: TGTGCCAGTCCTCCTAGAGCCTTTCCCTCTGGAAACACCATATATTTT
CDR3: CASPPRAFPSGNTIYF

J: TRBJ1-4
size: few
D: .
V: TRBV25-1
DNA: TGTGCCAGCACCGTAGGAACAGGAGTTATTGAAAAACTGTTTTTT
CDR3: CASTVGTGVIEKLFF

J: TRBJ2-2
size: .
D: .
V: TRBV13
DNA: TGTGCCTGCAGCCCAAGTATGAGGTACACCGGGGAGCTGTTTTTT
CDR3: CACSPSMRYTGELFF

J: TRBJ2-5
size: many
D: .
V: TRBV12-5
DNA: TGTGCTAGTGGTTTGGTAGCAGGTTGGGCACAGAATCCCCAAGAGACCCAGTACTTC
CDR3: CASGLVAGWAQNPQETQYF

J: TRBJ2-1
size: many
D: .
V: TRBV24-1
DNA: TGTGCCACCAGTGATTCTAGACCCCAGAAGTGGAATGAGCAGTTCTTC
CDR3: CATSDSRPQKWNEQFF

J: TRBJ2-2
size: many
D: .
V: TRBV4-2
DNA: TGTGCCAGCAGCCAAGAGGGGGGGAACACCGGGGAGCTGTTTTTT
CDR3: CASSQEGGNTGELFF

J: TRBJ2-2
size: few
D: .
V: TRBV12-3/TRBV12-4
DNA: TGTGCCAGCAGTTTCCAGTTTACCGGGGAGCTGTTTTTT
CDR3: CASSFQFTGELFF

J: TRBJ2-5
size: many
D: .
V: TRBV20-1
DNA: TGCAGTGCTAGAAGGGAGACCCAGTACTTC
CDR3: CSARRETQYF

J: TRBJ2-4
size: few
D: .
V: TRBV6-2/TRBV6-3
DNA: TGTGCCAGCAGTTCCGGGTTGGACCGGGCCAAAAACATTCAGTACTTC
CDR3: CASSSGLDRAKNIQYF

J: TRBJ2-7
size: few
D: .
V: TRBV4-1
DNA: TGCGCCAGCAGCCAACTCAAATGGGACAACCCGACCTACGAGCAGTACTTC
CDR3: CASSQLKWDNPTYEQYF

J: TRBJ2-1
size: many
D: TRBD1
V: TRBV7-6
DNA: TGTGCCAGCAGCGGTCACCGGGACAGGGGGCCCAATGAGCAGTTCTTC
CDR3: CASSGHRDRGPNEQFF

J: TRBJ2-7
size: many
D: .
V: TRBV15
DNA: TGTGCCACCAGAGACGGTGGGGGGAGAGGGGTGACCTACGAGCAGTACTTC
CDR3: CATRDGGGRGVTYEQYF

J: TRBJ2-3
size: many
D: .
V: TRBV6-1
DNA: TGTGCCAGCAGTTCTGGCTCCGCAGATACGCAGTATTTT
CDR3: CASSSGSADTQYF

J: TRBJ2-3
size: .
D: .
V: TRBV9
DNA: TGTGCCAGCAGCGTGTTAGCTGAAAGTGCGCAGTATTTT
CDR3: CASSVLAESAQYF

J: TRBJ1-5
size: .
D: TRBD1
V: TRBV5-4
DNA: TGTGCCAGCAGCGCAGGACAGGGTCGCGAACAGCCCCAGCATTTT
CDR3: CASSAGQGREQPQHF

J: TRBJ2-3
size: many
D: .
V: TRBV20-1
DNA: TGCAGTGCTAGACGATCCAGAGATACGCAGTATTTT
CDR3: CSARRSRDTQYF

J: TRBJ2-1
size: many
D: .
V: TRBV7-2
DNA: TGTGCCAGCACCCCCAACTACGGGATCTCCTACAATGAGCAGTTCTTC
CDR3: CASTPNYGISYNEQFF

J: TRBJ2-1
size: many
D: .
V: TRBV11-3
DNA: TGTGCCAGCAGCTTAGAGCGAGGAGGTGAGCAGTTCTTC
CDR3: CASSLERGGEQFF

J: TRBJ2-7
size: many
D: TRBD1
V: TRBV2
DNA: TGTGCCAGCAGCCGGACAGGGCTCGAGCAGTACTTC
CDR3: CASSRTGLEQYF

J: TRBJ1-2
size: many
D: .
V: TRBV12-3/TRBV12-4
DNA: TGTGCCAGCAGTTTTCGGGCCTCCCTGGGTGGCTACACCTTC
CDR3: CASSFRASLGGYTF

J: TRBJ2-1
size: many
D: TRBD2
V: TRBV28
DNA: TGTGCCAGTTCAGCGGGAGGAGTTTACAATGAGCAGTTCTTC
CDR3: CASSAGGVYNEQFF

J: TRBJ1-1
size: many
D: .
V: TRBV18
DNA: TGTGCCAGCTCACGGGGGGCAGACACTGAAGCTTTCTTT
CDR3: CASSRGADTEAFF

J: TRBJ1-1
size: many
D: .
V: TRBV24-1
DNA: TGTGCCACCAGTGATTTGAACCTGAACACTGAAGCTTTCTTT
CDR3: CATSDLNLNTEAFF

J: TRBJ2-7
size: many
D: TRBD2
V: TRBV13
DNA: TGTGCCAGCAGCGGAGCGGGAGTGGGGGCCTACGAGCAGTACTTC
CDR3: CASSGAGVGAYEQYF

J: TRBJ2-1
size: many
D: .
V: TRBV7-2
DNA: TGTGCCAGCAGCTTAACCTACACCGGGACAGAGCAGTTCTTC
CDR3: CASSLTYTGTEQFF

J: TRBJ1-1
size: many
D: TRBD1
V: TRBV30
DNA: TGTGCCTGGAGTGGACAGGGGGCAGCTTTCTTT
CDR3: CAWSGQGAAFF